These 25 T cell receptor beta chains originate from one sample sequenced in a study of cytomegalovirus exposure and HLA in healthy donors. 13 Jbeta primers and 60 Vbeta primers were used for the PCR. The method was immunoSEQ multiplex PCR; TCRdb's version includes in-frame clones alone and lacks a portion of them. The table lists about 120,000 clones, over 70% of them singletons. The sample was PBMCs. The receptors stem from a woman aged 35 to 49 in good health and CMV-seropositive.

J is TRBJ1-1 and V is TRBV6-1; TRBD1 matches 7 bases. The CDR3 is 14 amino acids. Germline-derived CDR1 and CDR2 are MNHNS and SASEGT. J lost 0 bases, V lost 5 bases, and 3 bases had no gene match. The CDR3: CASSLQGMNTEAFF. CDR3 nucleotides: TGTGCCAGCAGTTTACAGGGGATGAACACTGAAGCTTTCTTT.

The rearrangement links TRBV13 to TRBJ2-1, with D perhaps TRBD2 (6 bases). This CDR3 is built from 13 residues. V lost 5 bases to trimming and J lost 8 bases, with 13 bases between them. In germline, CDR1 is PRHDT, CDR2 FYEKMQ (reference sequence). CDR3 coding DNA: TGTGCCAGCAGCCCCCTGGGACTTTATGAGCAGTTCTTC. This sequence encodes CASSPLGLYEQFF.

The sample holds a few counts of this clone. V is TRBV29-1 and J is TRBJ2-3, with 7 bases fitting TRBD2. The CDR3 runs 14 residues. After removal of 6 bases from V and 0 bases from J, the junction contained 6 bases not matched to a gene. The germline gives CDR1 SQVTM, CDR2 ANQGSEA. This chain's CDR3 is CSVARGGSTDTQYF. The CDR3 bases are TGCAGCGTCGCTCGCGGGGGTAGCACAGATACGCAGTATTTT.

CDR3 loop: CASSLGQLHSYEQYF. DNA of the CDR3: TGTGCCAGCAGCTTAGGACAGCTTCACTCCTACGAGCAGTACTTC. This chain connects TRBV11-2 to TRBJ2-7; D is possibly TRBD1 (5 bases). The germline CDR1 and CDR2 sequences are SGHAT and FQNNGV. V dropped 1 base and J dropped 0 bases, with 10 bases sitting between them. This CDR3 is built from 15 residues.

V and J are TRBV28 and TRBJ1-2; TRBD1 aligns across 8 bases. V lost 4 bases to trimming and J lost 5 bases; unmatched junction nucleotides: 6. CDR1 MDHEN and CDR2 SYDVKM come from the germline V gene. The CDR3 runs 14 residues. The CDR3 sequence: CASSYTGGRYGYTF. The CDR3 DNA reads as TGTGCCAGCAGTTATACAGGGGGGAGGTATGGCTACACCTTC.

This chain connects TRBV5-1 to TRBJ1-1, with a weak D call TRBD1 (6 bases). CDR3 length: 15 amino acids. Germline CDR1 reads SGHRS; CDR2 reads YFSETQ. V lost 4 bases and J 1 base, leaving 14 bases between the germline ends. CDR3 region: CASSPPGHRNTEAFF. The CDR3 DNA reads as TGCGCCAGCAGCCCCCCGGGACACAGGAACACTGAAGCTTTCTTT.

This chain joins TRBV30 and TRBJ2-3, with 11 bases fitting TRBD2. There are 16 residues in the CDR3. With V trimmed by 1 base and J by 5 bases, 8 bases remained unmatched. Germline V gene lookup returns CDR1 GTSNPN and CDR2 SVGIG (reference sequence). The CDR3 loop reads CAWSGWTSGWIDTQYF. The CDR3, as DNA: TGTGCCTGGAGTGGATGGACTAGCGGGTGGATAGATACGCAGTATTTT.

The J gene is TRBJ2-7, the V gene TRBV6-5; 9 nucleotides agree with TRBD2. Trimming took 0 bases from V and 3 from J; bases not matched to a gene: 0. Germline assignment: CDR1 MNHEY and CDR2 SVGAGI. This CDR3 comprises 14 residues. CDR3 coding DNA: TGTGCCAGCAGTTACTCTAGCGGGAGCTACGAGCAGTACTTC. Translation: CASSYSSGSYEQYF.

The chain has TRBV29-1 and TRBJ1-2, with D unresolved. The germline CDR1 and CDR2 sequences are SQVTM and ANQGSEA. The ends were cut back, 4 bases at V and 8 bases at J, with 8 bases in the middle. The CDR3 runs to 10 residues. The CDR3 DNA follows: TGCAGCGTTGGTACGCGAGGCTACACCTTC. Its translation is CSVGTRGYTF.

This chain links TRBV9 with TRBJ1-4, with 7 bases fitting TRBD1. The CDR3 sequence is 14 residues long. CDR1 and CDR2 (germline): SGDLS, YYNGEE. Losses at the gene ends were 4 bases for V and 4 bases for J; bases not matched to a gene: 4. CDR3 sequence: CASSPTGFNEKLFF. In DNA, the CDR3 is TGTGCCAGCAGCCCGACAGGGTTTAATGAAAAACTGTTTTTT.

This clone was seen only once. V usage is TRBV9 and J usage is TRBJ2-5; D is ambiguous. Trimming took 0 bases from V and 1 from J, leaving 10 bases between them. Germline assignment: CDR1 SGDLS and CDR2 YYNGEE. This CDR3 region has 15 residues. CDR3 nucleotides: TGTGCCAGCAGCGTAGCTACCGGGTTCCAAGAGACCCAGTACTTC. Its protein is CASSVATGFQETQYF.

The rearrangement joins TRBV27 to TRBJ2-2; maybe TRBD1 (5 bases). V was clipped by 3 bases and J by 3 bases, with 14 bases between them. Looked up from germline, CDR1 is MNHEY and CDR2 is SMNVEV (reference sequence). The CDR3 totals 16 residues. CDR3 sequence (DNA): TGTGCCAGCAGTTTGCAGGGTGGTGTTGACACCGGGGAGCTGTTTTTT. Protein: CASSLQGGVDTGELFF.

This clone was counted at least ten times. The CDR3 spells CASSLTPGDIGTPLHF. The CDR3, as DNA: TGTGCCAGCAGCTTAACCCCTGGGGACATAGGGACACCCCTCCACTTT. The V call is TRBV7-2, the J call TRBJ1-6, with a possible D match to TRBD1 (6 bases). V dropped 2 bases and J dropped 11 bases, with 19 bases sitting between them. Germline V gives CDR1 SGHTA, CDR2 FQGNSA. The CDR3 is 16 amino acids.

The chain has TRBV7-9 and TRBJ2-3; D may be TRBD1 (5 bases). The CDR3 covers 16 residues. Trimming shortened V by 1 base and J by 5 bases, and 16 bases separated the two germline ends. Germline V CDR1 and CDR2: SEHNR, FQNEAQ (reference sequence). The CDR3 DNA reads as TGTGCCAGCAGCTTAGGGGAAGGGGCTGTTTTAGATACGCAGTATTTT. Encoded protein: CASSLGEGAVLDTQYF.

V usage is TRBV6-6 and J usage is TRBJ1-1; 7 nucleotides align to TRBD1. The CDR3 extends over 12 amino acids. V lost 5 bases to trimming and J lost 11 bases; unmatched junction nucleotides: 8. Germline CDR1 is MNHNY and CDR2 is SVGAGI (reference sequence). This chain's CDR3 is CASSADRPPAFF. CDR3 sequence (DNA): TGTGCCAGCAGTGCGGACAGGCCGCCTGCTTTCTTT.

CDR3 coding DNA: TGTGCCAGCAGTCGGACAGGTCTCAATGAGCAGTTCTTC. Encoded protein: CASSRTGLNEQFF. The J gene is TRBJ2-1, the V gene TRBV6-1, with 7 bases fitting TRBD1. This CDR3 region has 13 residues. Germline CDR1 and CDR2: MNHNS and SASEGT. Trimming took 5 bases from V and 6 from J; bases not matched to a gene: 4.

The chain couples TRBV7-3 to TRBJ2-7; D is unresolved. CDR3 length: 14 amino acids. CDR1 is SGHTA, CDR2 FQGTGA, per germline. V was cut by 5 bases and J by 5 bases, with 16 bases left in between. CDR3 loop: CASSLSGRRDEQYF. The CDR3 DNA reads as TGTGCCAGCAGCCTCTCGGGTCGTCGGGACGAGCAGTACTTC.

The chain couples TRBV19 to TRBJ2-1; 7 nucleotides agree with TRBD2. The CDR3 is 15 residues long. V shed 2 bases and J 5 bases; nucleotides not matched to a gene: 6. The germline V gene has CDR1 LNHDA and CDR2 SQIVND (reference sequence). CDR3 sequence (DNA): TGTGCCAGTAGTATATCGGGACTAACCAACAATGAGCAGTTCTTC. The encoded protein is CASSISGLTNNEQFF.

The chain joins TRBV27 to TRBJ2-7; D perhaps matches TRBD2 (5 bases). The germline V gene encodes CDR1 MNHEY and CDR2 SMNVEV (reference sequence). The CDR3 sequence is 14 residues long. The V end was cut by 3 bases, the J end by 3 bases, with 12 bases between. The CDR3 here is CASSFSGPNYEQYF. The CDR3 region has the DNA TGTGCCAGCAGTTTCAGCGGACCCAACTACGAGCAGTACTTC.

This sequence joins TRBV5-7 and TRBJ1-5; possibly TRBD1 for D (5 bases). TRBV5-7 is given ORF status, its function remaining uncertain. The CDR3 totals 15 residues. Trimming left V 1 base short and J 1 base short, with 9 bases between. CDR3 in DNA: TGTGCCAGCAGCTTGTCGCAGGGAAGCAATCAGCCCCAGCATTTT. It encodes CASSLSQGSNQPQHF.

The chain couples TRBV5-6 to TRBJ1-4, with D maybe TRBD1 (5 bases). Germline-derived CDR1 and CDR2 are SGHDT and YYEEEE. V lost 2 bases and J lost 6, with 8 bases in between. The CDR3 consists of 13 residues. The CDR3 DNA reads TGTGCCAGCAGCTTCGGGGACTATGAAAAACTGTTTTTT. It encodes CASSFGDYEKLFF.

V usage is TRBV6-5 and J usage is TRBJ2-5, with 9 bases lining up with TRBD2. The junction had 7 bases not matched to a gene; V was cut back by 3 bases and J by 5 bases. The germline gives CDR1 MNHEY, CDR2 SVGAGI. The CDR3 is made up of 15 amino acids. CDR3 coding DNA: TGTGCCAGCAGTTATAGCGGGGGCAGGGGGGAGACCCAGTACTTC. It specifies CASSYSGGRGETQYF.

J is TRBJ2-3 and V is TRBV27, with a tentative D call TRBD1 (5 bases). This CDR3 contains 13 residues. With 8 bases removed from V and 6 bases from J, the gap between germline ends came to 15 bases. CDR1 is MNHEY, CDR2 SMNVEV, per germline (reference sequence). In DNA form, the CDR3 reads TGTGCCAGCCTTGGATGGGGCAGGGATACGCAGTATTTT. It translates to CASLGWGRDTQYF.

This chain links TRBV7-9 with TRBJ1-5, with D perhaps matching TRBD1 (5 bases). The germline CDR1 and CDR2 sequences are SEHNR and FQNEAQ (reference sequence). The CDR3 sequence is 13 residues long. V gave up 0 bases and J gave up 11 bases, with 11 bases separating them. For the CDR3, the DNA is TGTGCCAGCAGCTTAGCCCACGGGGGGGCCCAGCATTTT. Its protein product is CASSLAHGGAQHF.

In DNA, the CDR3 is TGCGCCAGCAGCCAAGAGGCTAGCGGGCTCCCCTACGAGCAGTACTTC. It specifies CASSQEASGLPYEQYF. The rearrangement joins TRBV4-3 to TRBJ2-7, with TRBD2 matching over 8 bases. Germline CDR1 LGHNA, CDR2 YSLEER. The V gene end was trimmed by 0 bases and the J gene end by 2 bases; junction bases not matched to a gene: 6. The CDR3 is 16 amino acids.